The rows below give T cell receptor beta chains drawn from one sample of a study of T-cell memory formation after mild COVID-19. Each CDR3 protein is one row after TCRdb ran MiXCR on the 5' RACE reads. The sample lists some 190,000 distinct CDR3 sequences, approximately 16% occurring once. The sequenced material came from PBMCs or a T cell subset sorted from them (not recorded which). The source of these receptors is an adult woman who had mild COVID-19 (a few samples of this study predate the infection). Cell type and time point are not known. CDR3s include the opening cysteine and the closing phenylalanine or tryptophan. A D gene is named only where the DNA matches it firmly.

CATSALKTGYNEQFF,-,TRBV24-1
CSAKAATGSGYTF,TRBD1,TRBV20-1
CSARDRGTLAYGYTF,-,TRBV20-1
CASSPAPGLIKVSAGQFF,TRBD2,TRBV5-1
CASSEPGSRELFF,-,TRBV7-7
CASSWDRGRTQYF,TRBD1,TRBV7-2
CSAYRGYGYTF,-,TRBV20-1
CAAAGLQETQYF,-,TRBV29-1
CASSRLLADKETQYF,TRBD2,TRBV7-9
CASSIGLGTGAYSNQPQHF,TRBD1,TRBV19
CASSRGQTDYGYTF,-,TRBV12-3/TRBV12-4
CSARDSVIYEQYF,TRBD1,TRBV20-1
CASSPSSGNTQYF,-,TRBV7-9
CASSTPRGEQYF,-,TRBV7-2
CASERGGRETQYF,TRBD2,TRBV2
CSARRTGDSNQPQHF,TRBD1,TRBV20-1
CASSLRSGGADNEQFF,TRBD2,TRBV7-9
CASSPLVRGPGEKLFF,TRBD1,TRBV7-8
CSARVSGQLNTEAFF,TRBD1,TRBV20-1
CASSLNRATLPYEQYF,-,TRBV5-1